This is a list of T cell receptor beta chains from one sample in a study of PD-L1 blockade in urothelial cancer. Clones were read by immunoSEQ multiplex PCR, and TCRdb kept only the in-frame ones, dropping some. The sample consists of 95,000 to 150,000 clones, about 83% of them appearing once. The specimen comprised PBMCs, sampled around atezolizumab (anti-PD-L1) treatment. The receptors derive from a man aged 45 to 65 with urothelial cancer. Both conserved end residues are part of each CDR3. Each record gives: D gene, clone size, V gene, J gene, CDR3 DNA, CDR3 protein. D genes are given only for firm matches. Rows give clone size only sometimes, using once, few, many, or a class for an expanded clone.

d_gene: TRBD1
abundance: -
v_gene: TRBV5-1
j_gene: TRBJ2-7
CDR3nt: TGCGCCAGCAGCCCCGAACCGACAGGGGGTGGGTACGAGCAGTACTTC
CDR3aa: CASSPEPTGGGYEQYF

d_gene: -
abundance: many
v_gene: TRBV18
j_gene: TRBJ1-3
CDR3nt: TGTGCCAGCTCACTGCAGGCGGGGGCGTCCAGAAACACCATATATTTT
CDR3aa: CASSLQAGASRNTIYF

d_gene: TRBD1
abundance: -
v_gene: TRBV5-1
j_gene: TRBJ1-1
CDR3nt: TGCGCCAGCAGCCCGGGACAGGAGCTGAACACTGAAGCTTTCTTT
CDR3aa: CASSPGQELNTEAFF

d_gene: -
abundance: -
v_gene: TRBV7-2
j_gene: TRBJ2-5
CDR3nt: TGTGCCAGCAAGCGGGCGCGGGTCCCCGGAGAGACCCAGTACTTC
CDR3aa: CASKRARVPGETQYF

d_gene: -
abundance: -
v_gene: TRBV2
j_gene: TRBJ2-1
CDR3nt: TGTGCCAGCAGTGACAGGCATACGGCAAATGAGCAGTTCTTC
CDR3aa: CASSDRHTANEQFF

d_gene: -
abundance: -
v_gene: TRBV7-9
j_gene: TRBJ2-7
CDR3nt: TGTGCCAGCAGCTTAGCTCTCGAGCAGTACTTC
CDR3aa: CASSLALEQYF

d_gene: TRBD1
abundance: many
v_gene: TRBV4-1
j_gene: TRBJ2-7
CDR3nt: TGCGCCAGCAGCCCAGGACAGGGGAGGTACGAGCAGTACTTC
CDR3aa: CASSPGQGRYEQYF

d_gene: -
abundance: -
v_gene: TRBV28
j_gene: TRBJ2-7
CDR3nt: TGTGCCAGCAGGCTCGGGACCTACGAGCAGTACTTC
CDR3aa: CASRLGTYEQYF

d_gene: -
abundance: -
v_gene: TRBV27
j_gene: TRBJ1-1
CDR3nt: TGTGCCAGCAGTCACGGGTCGGACACTGAAGCTTTCTTT
CDR3aa: CASSHGSDTEAFF

d_gene: -
abundance: -
v_gene: TRBV11-2
j_gene: TRBJ2-7
CDR3nt: TGTGCCAGCAGGGAGGACAGCGACTACGAGCAGTACTTC
CDR3aa: CASREDSDYEQYF

d_gene: TRBD1
abundance: -
v_gene: TRBV6-5
j_gene: TRBJ2-1
CDR3nt: TGTGCCAGCAGTTACGGCGGGACAGGGGGTTCCAGTGAGCAGTTCTTC
CDR3aa: CASSYGGTGGSSEQFF

d_gene: TRBD2
abundance: -
v_gene: TRBV28
j_gene: TRBJ2-2
CDR3nt: TGTGCCAGTCTAGCGGGAGAATTATACACCGGGGAGCTGTTTTTT
CDR3aa: CASLAGELYTGELFF

d_gene: TRBD2
abundance: -
v_gene: TRBV18
j_gene: TRBJ2-7
CDR3nt: TGTGCCAGCTCTCTACCGGGACTATCCTACGAGCAGTACTTC
CDR3aa: CASSLPGLSYEQYF

d_gene: -
abundance: -
v_gene: TRBV30
j_gene: TRBJ2-5
CDR3nt: TGTGCCTGGAGTGTACCCCAGGGAGGTGGAGAGACCCAGTACTTC
CDR3aa: CAWSVPQGGGETQYF

d_gene: TRBD1
abundance: -
v_gene: TRBV5-5
j_gene: TRBJ2-1
CDR3nt: TGTGCCAGCAGCTTGGCCGGGACAGGGGGGGGGTACAATGAGCAGTTCTTC
CDR3aa: CASSLAGTGGGYNEQFF

d_gene: TRBD1
abundance: -
v_gene: TRBV7-2
j_gene: TRBJ1-2
CDR3nt: TGTGCCAGCAGCTTAGCTCCAGGGGGCTTTCATGGCTACACCTTC
CDR3aa: CASSLAPGGFHGYTF

d_gene: TRBD1
abundance: -
v_gene: TRBV7-8
j_gene: TRBJ1-1
CDR3nt: TGTGCCAGCAGCCCGATGACAGGGTGGGACACTGAAGCTTTCTTT
CDR3aa: CASSPMTGWDTEAFF

d_gene: TRBD2
abundance: -
v_gene: TRBV18
j_gene: TRBJ2-7
CDR3nt: TGTGCCAGCTCACCCCCCGGGACTAGCATCTACGAGCAGTACTTC
CDR3aa: CASSPPGTSIYEQYF

d_gene: TRBD1
abundance: -
v_gene: TRBV5-1
j_gene: TRBJ2-6
CDR3nt: TGCGCCAGCAGCTTGGGCGGTCAGGGGGCCGGTTGGGGGGCCAACGTCCTGACTTTC
CDR3aa: CASSLGGQGAGWGANVLTF

d_gene: TRBD1
abundance: -
v_gene: TRBV18
j_gene: TRBJ1-3
CDR3nt: TGTGCCAGCTCACCCTACGACAGGGGCTCTGGAAACACCATATATTTT
CDR3aa: CASSPYDRGSGNTIYF

d_gene: TRBD2
abundance: once
v_gene: TRBV6-5
j_gene: TRBJ2-7
CDR3nt: TGTGCCAGCACACCGGTAGCGGGCGGGACCTACGAGCAGTACTTC
CDR3aa: CASTPVAGGTYEQYF

d_gene: -
abundance: once
v_gene: TRBV5-5
j_gene: TRBJ1-4
CDR3nt: TGTGCCAGCAGCTTAGTGGGGGGTAATGAAAAACTGTTTTTT
CDR3aa: CASSLVGGNEKLFF

d_gene: TRBD1
abundance: -
v_gene: TRBV29-1
j_gene: TRBJ1-1
CDR3nt: TGCAGCGTGCGGACAGGGAACACTGAAGCTTTCTTT
CDR3aa: CSVRTGNTEAFF

d_gene: -
abundance: -
v_gene: TRBV5-1
j_gene: TRBJ2-5
CDR3nt: TGCGCCAGCAGACCCGGACTGGGAGAGACCCAGTACTTC
CDR3aa: CASRPGLGETQYF

d_gene: -
abundance: -
v_gene: TRBV25-1
j_gene: TRBJ2-2
CDR3nt: TGTGCCAGCAGAAAGACGGAGCCGAACACCGGGGAGCTGTTTTTT
CDR3aa: CASRKTEPNTGELFF

d_gene: TRBD2
abundance: -
v_gene: TRBV6-1
j_gene: TRBJ2-7
CDR3nt: TGTGCCAGCAGAGAACTAGCGGGCCCCTACGAGCAGTACTTC
CDR3aa: CASRELAGPYEQYF

d_gene: -
abundance: -
v_gene: TRBV27
j_gene: TRBJ1-6
CDR3nt: TGTGCCAGCAGTCCCGGGAGCTCCTATAATTCACCCCTCCACTTT
CDR3aa: CASSPGSSYNSPLHF

d_gene: -
abundance: -
v_gene: TRBV23-1
j_gene: TRBJ2-4
CDR3nt: TGCGCCAGCAGTCAATCCTCGACAGACTTAGCCAAAAACATTCAGTACTTC
CDR3aa: CASSQSSTDLAKNIQYF

d_gene: -
abundance: -
v_gene: TRBV27
j_gene: TRBJ2-4
CDR3nt: TGTGCCAGCAGTCCCAATGAGGGGGGGCGTAACATTCAGTACTTC
CDR3aa: CASSPNEGGRNIQYF